The 29 T cell receptor beta chains listed next were all sequenced from one sample in a study of blood T cell repertoires in COVID-19. Here immunoSEQ multiplex PCR was the method, and the copy in TCRdb shows in-frame clones only, minus some. Of about 240,000 clones in the sample, 85% to 90% are singletons; the top ten hold under 6.5%. Material: peripheral blood. Receptor source: a man between 60 and 75 years old with acute or convalescent COVID-19.

This chain uses TRBV30 with TRBJ2-7; 13 bases match TRBD2. The CDR3 totals 15 residues. J gave up 3 bases and V 3 bases, and 5 bases lay outside the gene matches. Germline V gene data show CDR1 as GTSNPN and CDR2 as SVGIG (reference sequence). The CDR3, as DNA: TGTGCCTGGAGGGGAGGACTAGCGGGAGTCTACGAGCAGTACTTC. Residues: CAWRGGLAGVYEQYF.

This chain links TRBV28 with TRBJ2-4; 10 bases are a match to TRBD2. Germline V gene lookup returns CDR1 MDHEN and CDR2 SYDVKM. V gave up 3 bases and J gave up 9 bases; unmatched junction bases: 8. The length of the CDR3 is 15 residues. CDR3 loop: CASSFSGRRSGIQYF. The CDR3 DNA sequence: TGTGCCAGCAGTTTTAGCGGGAGGCGCTCCGGCATTCAGTACTTC.

The J gene is TRBJ1-1, the V gene TRBV6-5; 9 nucleotides line up with TRBD1. The CDR3 extends over 16 amino acids. The germline gives CDR1 MNHEY, CDR2 SVGAGI. The ends lost 1 base at V and 1 base at J; junction bases unmatched: 4. The DNA for the CDR3 is TGTGCCAGCAGTTACTGGGGGGACAGGGAGAACACTGAAGCTTTCTTT. Translated: CASSYWGDRENTEAFF.

This clone has just a few counts. V is TRBV18 and J is TRBJ2-6; TRBD1 is a possible D gene (6 bases). Germline V gene lookup returns CDR1 KGHSH and CDR2 LQKENI. The V end lost 2 bases, the J end lost 0 bases, and 11 bases lay between the germline ends. This CDR3 has 17 residues. This CDR3 is CASSPGQPASGANVLTF. The DNA of the CDR3 is TGTGCCAGCTCACCAGGACAGCCAGCCTCTGGGGCCAACGTCCTGACTTTC.

The gene calls are TRBV7-3 and TRBJ1-1; D uncertain. The CDR3 covers 13 residues. The germline V gene encodes CDR1 SGHTA and CDR2 FQGTGA. The ends were cut back, 3 bases at V and 3 bases at J, with 8 bases in the middle. CDR3 DNA: TGTGCCAGCAGCTTTCAGCGGGACACTGAAGCTTTCTTT. Protein sequence: CASSFQRDTEAFF.

The chain is built from TRBV30 and TRBJ2-3, with 10 bases aligning to TRBD2. Germline V CDR1 and CDR2: GTSNPN, SVGIG (reference sequence). The J segment lost 3 bases and the V segment lost 3 bases, leaving 6 bases of the junction unmatched. This CDR3 is built from 15 residues. The CDR3 nucleotides read TGTGCCTGGAGCAGAAGGGGACTAGCGACAGATACGCAGTATTTT. This codes for CAWSRRGLATDTQYF.

This chain joins TRBV9 and TRBJ2-1, with TRBD2 identical over 8 bases. Germline lookup yields CDR1 SGDLS and CDR2 YYNGEE. V dropped 4 bases and J dropped 10; count of bases not matched to a gene: 13. The CDR3 sequence is 15 residues long. The CDR3 loop is CASSLSGLGVREQFF. DNA of the CDR3: TGTGCCAGCAGCCTCTCGGGACTAGGAGTCAGGGAGCAGTTCTTC.

The rearrangement uses TRBV28 and TRBJ1-6; D is unclear. Germline assignment: CDR1 MDHEN and CDR2 SYDVKM. The germline V and J ends were trimmed by 6 bases and 10 bases, with 13 bases remaining between them. CDR3 length: 13 amino acids. The chain's CDR3 is CASRDRGGSPLHF. DNA of the CDR3: TGTGCCAGCAGGGATCGGGGTGGATCACCCCTCCACTTT.

This sequence joins TRBV7-9 and TRBJ2-1; a weak D match, TRBD2 (5 bases). Germline V CDR1 and CDR2: SEHNR, FQNEAQ (reference sequence). The CDR3 contains 16 residues. V dropped 2 bases and J dropped 2 bases, with 13 bases sitting between them. The CDR3 nucleotides read TGTGCCAGCAGCTTACTCCAGAGGGTACCCTACAATGAGCAGTTCTTC. This gives the protein CASSLLQRVPYNEQFF.

The genes are TRBV7-2 and TRBJ1-5; weak D call: TRBD1 (6 bases). Germline-derived CDR1 and CDR2 are SGHTA and FQGNSA. The CDR3 has 15 amino acids. The V end lost 5 bases, the J end lost 1 base, and 12 bases lay between the germline ends. The CDR3 nucleotides read TGTGCCAGCAGCAGGACAGTTGGCAGCAATCAGCCCCAGCATTTT. This codes for CASSRTVGSNQPQHF.

This clone was detected once. This sequence joins TRBV7-6 and TRBJ2-7; unclear D gene. This CDR3 contains 15 residues. Germline V gene lookup returns CDR1 SGHVS and CDR2 FNYEAQ. V was shortened by 2 bases and J by 2 bases, with 13 bases between the two germline ends. CDR3 coding DNA: TGTGCCAGCAGCTTAAGGAGAGACCTGCCCTACGAGCAGTACTTC. This codes for CASSLRRDLPYEQYF.

The V and J genes are TRBV27 and TRBJ1-5; 10 positions match TRBD1. V trimming: 5 bases; J trimming: 6 bases; junction bases outside the gene matches: 4. CDR3 length: 14 residues. The germline V gene has CDR1 MNHEY and CDR2 SMNVEV (reference sequence). This chain's CDR3 is CASSPGTGAQPQHF. In DNA form, the CDR3 reads TGTGCCAGCAGTCCGGGGACAGGGGCTCAGCCCCAGCATTTT.

The chain has TRBV6-5 and TRBJ1-3, with D perhaps TRBD1 (5 bases). The CDR3 has 13 amino acids. Germline loops: CDR1 MNHEY, CDR2 SVGAGI. Between the trimmed V and J ends, which lost 7 bases and 6 bases, there was a span of 13 bases. The CDR3 sequence is CASIRRGENTIYF. In nucleotides, the CDR3 is TGTGCCAGCATTCGCCGGGGGGAAAACACCATATATTTT.

J is TRBJ2-7 and V is TRBV30; the match to TRBD2 covers 7 bases. Germline V CDR1 and CDR2: GTSNPN, SVGIG (reference sequence). This CDR3 region has 17 residues. J lost 2 bases, V lost 2 bases, and 15 bases had no gene match. The CDR3 reads CAWSRRRLAATPYEQYF. The CDR3 DNA sequence: TGTGCCTGGAGTCGCCGTCGGCTAGCGGCCACCCCCTACGAGCAGTACTTC. Drawing the rest from reference TRBV30 and TRBJ2-7, the complete variable domain is SQTIHQWPATLVQPVGSPLSLECTVEGTSNPNLYWYRQAAGRGLQLLFYSVGIGQISSEVPQNLSASRPQDRQFILSSKKLLLSDSGFYLCAWSRRRLAATPYEQYFGPGTRLTVT.

The CDR3 bases are TGTGCCAGCTCACCATTTGGCAACGGGACTAGCGGGAGGGCCTTCTACAATGAGCAGTTCTTC. It codes for CASSPFGNGTSGRAFYNEQFF. The chain is built from TRBV18 and TRBJ2-1; 16 bases map to TRBD2. V lost 2 bases and J lost 3; bases outside the gene matches: 13. Germline V CDR1 and CDR2: KGHSH, LQKENI. This CDR3 spans 21 amino acids.

This chain connects TRBV6-1 to TRBJ2-1; a possible D gene is TRBD2 (6 bases). Looked up from germline, CDR1 is MNHNS and CDR2 is SASEGT. With 4 bases removed from V and 6 bases from J, the gap between germline ends came to 19 bases. This CDR3 spans 16 amino acids. CDR3 nucleotide sequence: TGTGCCAGCAGTGCCCAACTAGCCATAACCACCAATGAGCAGTTCTTC. Translated, it gives CASSAQLAITTNEQFF.

The rearrangement joins TRBV5-1 to TRBJ2-5, with D possibly matching TRBD2 (5 bases). Germline loops: CDR1 SGHRS, CDR2 YFSETQ. The CDR3 has 13 residues. V lost 2 bases and J lost 5, with 10 bases in between. CDR3 in amino acids: CASSLRLAETQYF. In nucleotides, the CDR3 is TGCGCCAGCAGCTTACGTCTAGCCGAGACCCAGTACTTC.

CDR3 bases: TGTGCCAGTAGTTTCGGACAGGGCAAGGCTTTCTTT. This translates into CASSFGQGKAFF. V is TRBV19 and J is TRBJ1-1; TRBD1 matches 8 bases. V trimming: 5 bases; J trimming: 11 bases; junction bases outside the gene matches: 7. CDR1 is LNHDA and CDR2 is SQIVND in the germline V gene (reference sequence). This CDR3 is built from 12 residues.

The chain has TRBV19 and TRBJ2-6, with 10 nucleotides matching TRBD1. The V gene's germline CDR1 is LNHDA and CDR2 SQIVND (reference sequence). The CDR3 runs to 17 residues. J lost 2 bases, V lost 5 bases, and 6 bases had no gene match. CDR3 protein: CASSPGQGRTGANVLTF. Here the CDR3 DNA reads TGTGCCAGTAGTCCGGGACAGGGGCGGACTGGGGCCAACGTCCTGACTTTC.

This clone has ten or more counts. This chain uses TRBV29-1 with TRBJ2-2, with 8 positions matching TRBD2. The CDR3 is made up of 12 amino acids. Per germline, CDR1 SQVTM and CDR2 ANQGSEA. J gave up 7 bases and V 4 bases, and 2 bases lay outside the gene matches. The CDR3 region has the DNA TGCAGCGTTGTCCTAGCGGGCGGGGAGCTGTTTTTT. Translating it yields CSVVLAGGELFF.

This chain connects TRBV6-5 to TRBJ1-1; D possibly corresponds to TRBD1 (6 bases). Deletions cut 0 bases from V and 3 bases from J, with 11 bases between. Germline CDR1 MNHEY, CDR2 SVGAGI. The CDR3 extends over 15 amino acids. The CDR3 loop reads CASSYSTWTDTEAFF. The CDR3 DNA reads TGTGCCAGCAGTTACTCTACTTGGACAGACACTGAAGCTTTCTTT.

The V gene is TRBV18, the J gene TRBJ2-1, with 10 nucleotides matching TRBD2. V lost 6 bases to trimming and J lost 7 bases; unmatched junction nucleotides: 9. The CDR3 spans 15 residues. The germline CDR1 and CDR2 sequences are KGHSH and LQKENI. The CDR3: CASSTLAGESNEQFF. In DNA form, the CDR3 reads TGTGCCAGCTCGACGCTAGCGGGAGAATCTAATGAGCAGTTCTTC.

The chain is built from TRBV6-5 and TRBJ1-1, with 7 bases aligning to TRBD1. CDR3 size: 16 residues. The germline V gene has CDR1 MNHEY and CDR2 SVGAGI. With V trimmed by 4 bases and J by 7 bases, 15 bases remained unmatched. The CDR3 protein is CASSFYRQGISSEAFF. The CDR3 bases are TGTGCCAGCAGTTTCTACCGACAGGGAATAAGCAGTGAAGCTTTCTTT.

This clone was detected once. The chain employs TRBV20-1 and TRBJ2-7; D unresolved. The V end was cut by 5 bases, the J end by 5 bases, with 10 bases between. This CDR3 has 11 amino acids. Germline loops: CDR1 DFQATT, CDR2 SNEGSKA (reference sequence). The CDR3 DNA sequence: TGCAGTGCTGCCTTGGCGGACGAGCAGTACTTC. Its protein product is CSAALADEQYF.

The J gene is TRBJ1-1, the V gene TRBV5-1, with a possible D match to TRBD1 (6 bases). Trimming cost V 3 bases and J 4 bases, with 13 bases left between them. The germline V gene encodes CDR1 SGHRS and CDR2 YFSETQ. This CDR3 is built from 14 residues. The CDR3 DNA sequence: TGCGCCAGCAGCTCCGAGACAGGCTCCACTGAAGCTTTCTTT. Its protein is CASSSETGSTEAFF.

V usage is TRBV27 and J usage is TRBJ1-4; D is unclear. The CDR3 covers 15 residues. From germline, CDR1 is MNHEY and CDR2 SMNVEV (reference sequence). Trimming stripped 3 bases from V and 4 bases from J, with 12 bases between. The CDR3 bases are TGTGCCAGCAGTTTCGGGTTCACGGATAATGAAAAACTGTTTTTT. Translated: CASSFGFTDNEKLFF.

The chain links TRBV19 to TRBJ1-2; the D gene is possibly TRBD1 (5 bases). Germline assignment: CDR1 LNHDA and CDR2 SQIVND (reference sequence). Trimming left V 7 bases short and J 2 bases short, with 17 bases between. The CDR3 runs to 15 residues. For the CDR3, the DNA is TGTGCCAGTATTAGCCAGGGCGACGGGAACTATGGCTACACCTTC. Translating gives CASISQGDGNYGYTF. The full variable domain, completed using reference TRBV19 and TRBJ1-2, is DGGITQSPKYLFRKEGQNVTLSCEQNLNHDAMYWYRQDPGQGLRLIYYSQIVNDFQKGDIAEGYSVSREKKESFPLTVTSAQKNPTAFYLCASISQGDGNYGYTFGSGTRLTVV.

This chain links TRBV5-4 with TRBJ2-1; 11 bases fit TRBD2. From germline, CDR1 is SGHNT and CDR2 YYREEE (reference sequence). This CDR3 comprises 16 residues. V shed 3 bases and J 9 bases; nucleotides not matched to a gene: 11. The CDR3 region is CASSSPPLAGESEQFF. The CDR3 DNA sequence: TGTGCCAGCAGCTCACCCCCACTAGCGGGAGAGAGTGAGCAGTTCTTC. Combining the CDR3 with reference TRBV5-4 and TRBJ2-1 gives the whole variable domain ETGVTQSPTHLIKTRGQQVTLRCSSQSGHNTVSWYQQALGQGPQFIFQYYREEENGRGNFPPRFSGLQFPNYSSELNVNALELDDSALYLCASSSPPLAGESEQFFGPGTRLTVL.

This chain connects TRBV15 to TRBJ1-4; D is ambiguous. CDR1 and CDR2 from the germline V gene are LNHNV and YYDKDF (reference sequence). V dropped 4 bases and J dropped 3 bases, with 9 bases sitting between them. The CDR3 has 14 residues. CDR3 nucleotide sequence: TGTGCCACCAGCATCGGGAGGTCTAATGAAAAACTGTTTTTT. Its translation: CATSIGRSNEKLFF.